The 32 T cell receptor beta chains presented below share a single source sample, sequenced in a study of neoadjuvant anti-PD-1 for oral cavity cancer. Profiled with immunoSEQ multiplex PCR; TCRdb holds only in-frame clones, not every one. This sample has around 13,000 clones, with 73% found just once. Noted time point: after neoadjuvant nivolumab, at surgical resection. This specimen was PBMCs, taken after nivolumab (anti-PD-1) treatment. All receptors come from a person aged 35-80 years with oral cavity squamous cell carcinoma.

The V gene is TRBV25-1, the J gene TRBJ2-5; 8 positions agree with TRBD1. V lost 4 bases to trimming and J lost 6 bases; unmatched junction nucleotides: 7. CDR1 and CDR2 (germline): MGHDK, SYGVNS. The CDR3 is 14 residues long. CDR3 region: CASSGNRGIKTQYF. CDR3 nucleotides: TGTGCCAGCAGTGGAAACAGGGGGATAAAGACCCAGTACTTC.

The rearrangement uses TRBV2 and TRBJ1-3, with D uncertain. The germline V gene encodes CDR1 SNHLY and CDR2 FYNNEI. With 7 bases removed from V and 0 bases from J, the gap between germline ends came to 10 bases. The CDR3 spans 14 residues. The CDR3 DNA follows: TGTGCCAGCAATCGGGCAGACTCTGGAAACACCATATATTTT. The encoded protein is CASNRADSGNTIYF.

The chain carries TRBV19 and TRBJ1-2; D not certain. Trimming left V 0 bases short and J 4 bases short, with 15 bases between. This CDR3 is built from 16 residues. Germline loops: CDR1 LNHDA, CDR2 SQIVND (reference sequence). The chain's CDR3 is CASSIDARGRTYGYTF. The CDR3 DNA reads TGTGCCAGTAGTATAGACGCACGAGGGAGGACCTATGGCTACACCTTC.

V is TRBV9 and J is TRBJ1-4; D is uncertain. V lost 0 bases and J lost 8, with 11 bases in between. This CDR3 contains 14 residues. Per germline, CDR1 SGDLS and CDR2 YYNGEE. The CDR3 sequence is CASSVDSLDEKLFF. The CDR3 DNA is TGTGCCAGCAGCGTAGACAGTCTCGACGAAAAACTGTTTTTT.

The CDR3 nucleotides read TGTGCCAGCAGCCAGGACCGACAGAAACAGTACTTC. It specifies CASSQDRQKQYF. The rearrangement joins TRBV14 to TRBJ2-7, with D perhaps matching TRBD1 (5 bases). The germline V gene encodes CDR1 SGHDN and CDR2 FVKESK. V was clipped by 3 bases and J by 10 bases, with 13 bases between them. The CDR3 spans 12 residues.

This sequence joins TRBV6-5 and TRBJ1-2, with 7 bases lining up with TRBD1. Germline-derived CDR1 and CDR2 are MNHEY and SVGAGI. J was trimmed by 8 bases and V by 2 bases; bases with no gene match: 8. This CDR3 is 14 amino acids long. The CDR3 bases are TGTGCCAGCAGTTACGGGACAGTCAATCAGGGCTACACCTTC. Its translation is CASSYGTVNQGYTF.

This chain joins TRBV15 and TRBJ1-4; D uncertain. V lost 0 bases and J lost 3, with 5 bases in between. Germline loops: CDR1 LNHNV, CDR2 YYDKDF (reference sequence). This CDR3 region has 14 residues. This chain's CDR3 is CATSRDRANEKLFF. DNA for the CDR3: TGTGCCACCAGCAGAGATAGGGCTAATGAAAAACTGTTTTTT.

The rearrangement joins TRBV30 to TRBJ1-5; perhaps TRBD1 as D (5 bases). CDR1 and CDR2 (germline): GTSNPN, SVGIG (reference sequence). The CDR3 extends over 13 amino acids. Trimming shortened V by 3 bases and J by 4 bases, and 10 bases separated the two germline ends. The CDR3 protein is CAWSGGRNQPQHF. The CDR3 DNA is TGTGCCTGGAGCGGGGGGAGGAATCAGCCCCAGCATTTT. The variable domain in full, with the rest retrieved from reference TRBV30 and TRBJ1-5, is SQTIHQWPATLVQPVGSPLSLECTVEGTSNPNLYWYRQAAGRGLQLLFYSVGIGQISSEVPQNLSASRPQDRQFILSSKKLLLSDSGFYLCAWSGGRNQPQHFGDGTRLSIL.

V is TRBV4-2 and J is TRBJ2-3; tentative D call: TRBD1 (6 bases). V shed 0 bases and J shed 1 base, with 14 bases lying between them. Germline assignment: CDR1 LGHNA and CDR2 YNFKEQ. The CDR3 is made up of 17 amino acids. In DNA form, the CDR3 reads TGTGCCAGCAGCCAAGATGGTGGGGGCTCGGGCACAGATACGCAGTATTTT. The encoded protein is CASSQDGGGSGTDTQYF.

This chain links TRBV30 with TRBJ1-2; 12 nucleotides line up with TRBD1. Losses at the gene ends were 3 bases for V and 4 bases for J; bases not matched to a gene: 15. This CDR3 is 18 amino acids long. Germline CDR1 is GTSNPN and CDR2 is SVGIG (reference sequence). The chain's CDR3 is CAWRRAGTGGAPGYGYTF. DNA of the CDR3: TGTGCCTGGAGGAGGGCCGGGACAGGGGGCGCCCCGGGCTATGGCTACACCTTC.

This chain joins TRBV4-1 and TRBJ2-5; D possibly corresponds to TRBD1 (5 bases). Germline CDR1 is MGHRA and CDR2 is YSYEKL. Trimming pared 5 bases from V and 1 base from J, leaving 17 bases between. The CDR3 is 16 residues long. CDR3 nucleotide sequence: TGCGCCAGCAGCGAAGGTGGCAGGGTGGGCCAAGAGACCCAGTACTTC. Its protein is CASSEGGRVGQETQYF.

This clone was seen only once. CDR3 residues: CASSAPTDWNTGELFF. The CDR3 DNA sequence: TGTGCCAGCAGCGCACCAACAGATTGGAACACCGGGGAGCTGTTTTTT. The chain joins TRBV9 to TRBJ2-2; D ambiguous. Germline values: CDR1 SGDLS, CDR2 YYNGEE. The CDR3 is 16 amino acids. Trimming removed 3 bases at V and 1 base at J, with 13 bases between.

The chain joins TRBV2 to TRBJ1-3; no clear D. Germline values: CDR1 SNHLY, CDR2 FYNNEI. Trimming cost V 5 bases and J 0 bases, with 11 bases left between them. This CDR3 has 15 amino acids. CDR3 nucleotides: TGTGCCAGCAGTCCCATACTTACCTCTGGAAACACCATATATTTT. Translating it yields CASSPILTSGNTIYF. Full variable domain (remainder filled in from reference TRBV2 and TRBJ1-3): EPEVTQTPSHQVTQMGQEVILRCVPISNHLYFYWYRQILGQKVEFLVSFYNNEISEKSEIFDDQFSVERPDGSNFTLKIRSTKLEDSAMYFCASSPILTSGNTIYFGEGSWLTVV.

The chain combines TRBV18 with TRBJ2-7, with D possibly matching TRBD1 (5 bases). CDR1 and CDR2 from the germline V gene are KGHSH and LQKENI. CDR3 length: 14 residues. V was shortened by 3 bases and J by 7 bases, with 16 bases between the two germline ends. CDR3 residues: CASSPSGRVGEQYF. The DNA for the CDR3 is TGTGCCAGCTCACCTAGTGGCAGGGTAGGTGAGCAGTACTTC.

The V gene is TRBV5-1, the J gene TRBJ1-4, with 8 positions matching TRBD1. CDR3 length equals 16 residues. CDR1 is SGHRS and CDR2 is YFSETQ in the germline V gene. Trimming took 1 base from V and 2 from J; bases not matched to a gene: 4. CDR3 loop: CASSLTGGATNEKLFF. For the CDR3, the DNA is TGCGCCAGCAGCTTGACAGGGGGTGCGACTAATGAAAAACTGTTTTTT.

The V and J genes are TRBV6-5 and TRBJ1-2, with 7 positions matching TRBD1. This CDR3 spans 15 amino acids. Per the germline V gene, CDR1 is MNHEY and CDR2 is SVGAGI. The ends lost 2 bases at V and 0 bases at J; junction bases unmatched: 3. CDR3 coding DNA: TGTGCCAGCAGTTACGGGACAGAAGCTAACTATGGCTACACCTTC. This encodes CASSYGTEANYGYTF.

The V and J genes are TRBV9 and TRBJ1-4; D is perhaps TRBD1 (5 bases). The CDR3 contains 16 residues. The germline CDR1 and CDR2 sequences are SGDLS and YYNGEE. Trimming took off 0 bases at V and 0 bases at J, with 9 bases between the two ends. The CDR3 here is CASSVGTYATNEKLFF. The CDR3 DNA sequence: TGTGCCAGCAGCGTAGGGACATATGCAACTAATGAAAAACTGTTTTTT. The whole variable domain, remainder taken from reference TRBV9 and TRBJ1-4, is DSGVTQTPKHLITATGQRVTLRCSPRSGDLSVYWYQQSLDQGLQFLIQYYNGEERAKGNILERFSAQQFPDLHSELNLSSLELGDSALYFCASSVGTYATNEKLFFGSGTQLSVL.

Only a few counts were recorded for this clone. The chain recombines TRBV27 with TRBJ2-2; the D is unclear. Germline assignment: CDR1 MNHEY and CDR2 SMNVEV (reference sequence). Trimming removed 2 bases at V and 4 bases at J, with 8 bases between. CDR3 size: 14 residues. The CDR3 loop reads CASSLMFSTGELFF. The CDR3 DNA reads as TGTGCCAGCAGTTTAATGTTTAGCACCGGGGAGCTGTTTTTT.

The chain employs TRBV7-3 and TRBJ2-5; a weak D match, TRBD2 (6 bases). Germline CDR1 and CDR2: SGHTA and FQGTGA. This CDR3 spans 15 amino acids. Between the trimmed V and J ends, which lost 3 bases and 5 bases, there was a span of 16 bases. The CDR3 reads CASSFLSGGIETQYF. For the CDR3, the DNA is TGTGCCAGCAGCTTCCTTAGCGGCGGGATTGAGACCCAGTACTTC. The full variable domain, with the rest looked up from reference TRBV7-3 and TRBJ2-5, is GAGVSQTPSNKVTEKGKYVELRCDPISGHTALYWYRQSLGQGPEFLIYFQGTGAADDSGLPNDRFFAVRPEGSVSTLKIQRTERGDSAVYLCASSFLSGGIETQYFGPGTRLLVL.

CDR3 sequence (DNA): TGTGCCAGCAGCGAGGGGAGGGCTAACTATGGCTACACCTTC. This encodes CASSEGRANYGYTF. The V gene is TRBV9, the J gene TRBJ1-2; possibly TRBD1 for D (5 bases). V lost 3 bases to trimming and J lost 0 bases, with 9 bases between them. Germline values: CDR1 SGDLS, CDR2 YYNGEE. The CDR3 length is 14 residues.

CDR3 region: CASSLRGLAGGGGDTQYF. The CDR3 DNA reads TGCGCCAGCAGCTTGAGGGGACTAGCGGGAGGAGGAGGAGATACGCAGTATTTT. J is TRBJ2-3 and V is TRBV5-1, with 15 bases fitting TRBD2. Germline V gene data show CDR1 as SGHRS and CDR2 as YFSETQ. The CDR3 length is 18 residues. The J segment lost 5 bases and the V segment lost 1 base, leaving 8 bases of the junction unmatched.

The chain recombines TRBV10-3 with TRBJ1-3; perhaps TRBD1 as D (5 bases). V lost 6 bases to trimming and J lost 4 bases, with 10 bases between them. CDR1 and CDR2 from the germline V gene are ENHRY and SYGVKD. This CDR3 spans 13 amino acids. The CDR3 sequence is CAIRGGNGNTIYF. DNA for the CDR3: TGTGCCATCAGGGGGGGGAACGGAAACACCATATATTTT.

The chain uses TRBV4-1 and TRBJ2-5; D is unresolved. Germline CDR1 is MGHRA and CDR2 is YSYEKL. V lost 0 bases and J lost 1, with 12 bases in between. The CDR3 runs to 16 residues. DNA of the CDR3: TGCGCCAGCAGCCAAGATTTTAAAGGAGTCCAAGAGACCCAGTACTTC. Amino acid sequence: CASSQDFKGVQETQYF.

This clone was seen a single time. The chain links TRBV20-1 to TRBJ2-1; D call uncertain. V lost 5 bases to trimming and J lost 5 bases, with 7 bases between them. Germline-derived CDR1 and CDR2 are DFQATT and SNEGSKA (reference sequence). CDR3 size: 11 residues. As DNA, the CDR3 is TGCAGTGCTCTTAAAAACAATGAGCAGTTCTTC. This sequence encodes CSALKNNEQFF.

V is TRBV7-2 and J is TRBJ1-1, with a weak D call TRBD1 (5 bases). V was clipped by 0 bases and J by 0 bases, with 8 bases between them. This CDR3 is 15 amino acids long. Germline V gene data show CDR1 as SGHTA and CDR2 as FQGNSA. DNA for the CDR3: TGTGCCAGCAGCTTAGCGGACACCTTGAACACTGAAGCTTTCTTT. This encodes CASSLADTLNTEAFF.

J is TRBJ2-7 and V is TRBV28, with TRBD2 identical over 7 bases. CDR3 length equals 14 residues. V shed 8 bases and J 7 bases; nucleotides not matched to a gene: 14. CDR1 and CDR2 (germline): MDHEN, SYDVKM. The CDR3 nucleotides are TGTGCCAGCTCCCCGTCGGGACTACTTTTTGAGCAGTACTTC. Translation gives CASSPSGLLFEQYF.

The chain uses TRBV14 and TRBJ2-3; 7 bases align to TRBD1. Germline loops: CDR1 SGHDN, CDR2 FVKESK. V was pared by 3 bases and J by 5 bases, with 8 bases of the junction left unmatched. The CDR3 contains 15 residues. The CDR3 here is CASSHRQGEGDTQYF. The CDR3 region has the DNA TGTGCCAGCAGCCACAGACAGGGCGAAGGAGATACGCAGTATTTT.

The chain links TRBV6-5 to TRBJ1-1; a possible D gene is TRBD1 (5 bases). V was cut by 5 bases and J by 3 bases, with 13 bases left in between. The CDR3 runs to 14 residues. Germline CDR1 and CDR2: MNHEY and SVGAGI. CDR3 amino acids: CASSPGGGHTEAFF. The CDR3 nucleotides read TGTGCCAGCAGTCCCGGGGGAGGGCACACTGAAGCTTTCTTT.

CDR3 DNA: TGTGCCAGTAGTATAGGTGTAGGGTCGGGGGAGACCCAGTACTTC. It is translated as CASSIGVGSGETQYF. The chain joins TRBV19 to TRBJ2-5, with D perhaps matching TRBD2 (5 bases). The ends were cut back, 1 base at V and 5 bases at J, with 14 bases in the middle. This CDR3 contains 15 residues. From germline, CDR1 is LNHDA and CDR2 SQIVND (reference sequence).

This clone was recorded once. The V and J genes are TRBV7-6 and TRBJ1-1; 9 nucleotides align to TRBD1. With V trimmed by 3 bases and J by 4 bases, 6 bases remained unmatched. CDR3 length equals 15 residues. The germline V gene has CDR1 SGHVS and CDR2 FNYEAQ. CDR3 coding DNA: TGTGCCAGCAGCTTGGGGACAGGGTCTTTCACTGAAGCTTTCTTT. This gives the protein CASSLGTGSFTEAFF.

The CDR3, as DNA: TGTGCCAGTAAACCCGACGGGTCGAACACTGAAGCTTTCTTT. It specifies CASKPDGSNTEAFF. The chain links TRBV19 to TRBJ1-1; D is uncertain. CDR3 size: 14 residues. The germline V and J ends were trimmed by 7 bases and 1 base, with 13 bases remaining between them. Germline values: CDR1 LNHDA, CDR2 SQIVND (reference sequence).

The J gene is TRBJ1-2, the V gene TRBV2; 7 bases map to TRBD1. The CDR3 contains 14 residues. Germline V lookup: CDR1 SNHLY, CDR2 FYNNEI. The junction had 11 bases not matched to a gene; V was cut back by 5 bases and J by 8 bases. The CDR3 loop reads CASSLGQVLGGYTF. In DNA, the CDR3 is TGTGCCAGCAGTCTAGGACAGGTTCTTGGAGGCTACACCTTC.